The entry below gives a single TCR beta chain sequence along with its context. The sample originates from a study of blood T cell repertoires in COVID-19. Study-level background: Both acute and convalescent COVID-19 samples were obtained from the United States, Italy and Spain. Sources were T cells, B-cell-depleted T cells, or PBMCs; the material itself was cDNA or gDNA.

The germline V gene has CDR1 KGHSH and CDR2 LQKENI. The V and J ends lost 2 bases and 3 bases respectively, with 13 bases between them. The CDR3 totals 15 residues. The authors' processing: Nucleated cell number was recorded as an estimate derived from reference gene primer amplification. Generated by immunoSEQ multiplex PCR, the TCRdb table keeps only in-frame clones and is missing some. V, J and clone size were drawn from that table, and D and trimming were deduced from the DNA. Here the sample spans about 80,000 clones, about 91% being singletons. This rearrangement joins TRBV18 to TRBJ1-2, with D uncertain. The sequence came from an elderly woman with acute or convalescent COVID-19. Input material: peripheral blood. The CDR3 bases are TGTGCCAGCTCACCAGCATCAGGTAGTGACTATGGCTACACCTTC. Its protein is CASSPASGSDYGYTF.